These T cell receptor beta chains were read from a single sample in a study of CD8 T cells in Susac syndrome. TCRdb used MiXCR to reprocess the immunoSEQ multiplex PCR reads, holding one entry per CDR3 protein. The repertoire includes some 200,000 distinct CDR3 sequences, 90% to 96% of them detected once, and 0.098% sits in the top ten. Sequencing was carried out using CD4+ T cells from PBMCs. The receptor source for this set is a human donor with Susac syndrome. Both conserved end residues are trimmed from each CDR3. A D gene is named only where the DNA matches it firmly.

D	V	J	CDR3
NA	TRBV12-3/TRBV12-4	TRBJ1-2	ASSFGTNNGYT
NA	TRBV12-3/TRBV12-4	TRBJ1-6	ASSFRGSNNSPLH
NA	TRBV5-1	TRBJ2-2	ASSPRPGITGELF
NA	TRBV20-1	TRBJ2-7	SAPRGAQNEQY
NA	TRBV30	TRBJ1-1	AWSPGMNTEAF
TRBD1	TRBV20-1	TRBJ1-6	SASGTANSPLH
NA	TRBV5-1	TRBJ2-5	ASSFVPRRETQY
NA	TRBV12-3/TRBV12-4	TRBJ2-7	ASSMAELYEQY
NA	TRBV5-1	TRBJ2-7	ASSFGQSANYEQY
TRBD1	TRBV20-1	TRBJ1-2	SASRRQGADGYT
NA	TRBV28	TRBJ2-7	ASTSVGDYEQY
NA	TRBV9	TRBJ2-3	ASSVEAGRGTDTQY
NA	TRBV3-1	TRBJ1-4	ASSLEKLF
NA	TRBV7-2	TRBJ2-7	ASTPGGRGYEQY
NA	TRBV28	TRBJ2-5	ATAGTLRETQY
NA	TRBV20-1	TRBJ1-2	SVGDSMGKNYGYT
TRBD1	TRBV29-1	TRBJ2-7	SVDDGQGKQY
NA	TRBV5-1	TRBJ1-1	ASRPDRTRTEAF
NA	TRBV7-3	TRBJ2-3	ASSGGSTDTQY
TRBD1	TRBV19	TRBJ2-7	ASSDRDRSYEQY
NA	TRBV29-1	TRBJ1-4	SVEEVGYGKLF
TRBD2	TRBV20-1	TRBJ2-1	SGGTSGYNEQF
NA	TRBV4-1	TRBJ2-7	ASSQDQGGYEQY
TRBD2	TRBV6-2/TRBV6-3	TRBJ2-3	ASSYMLAGGLTDTQY
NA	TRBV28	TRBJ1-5	ASKGSRNQPQH
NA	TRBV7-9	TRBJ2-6	ASREPGLSSGANVLT
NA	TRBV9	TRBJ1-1	ASSVDQLGTEAF
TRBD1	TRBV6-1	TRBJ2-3	ASRDLMGDRRNTDTQY
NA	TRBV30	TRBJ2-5	ACKTGTQY
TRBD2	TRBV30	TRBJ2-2	AWSLGGANTGELF
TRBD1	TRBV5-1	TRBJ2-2	ASSTTGDTGELF
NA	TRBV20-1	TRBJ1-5	SARVAGMWNQPQH
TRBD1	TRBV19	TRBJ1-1	ASTPGQGYTEAF
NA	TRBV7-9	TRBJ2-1	ASRSGGSSYNEQF
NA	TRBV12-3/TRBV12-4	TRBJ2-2	ASRDTGELF
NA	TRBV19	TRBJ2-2	ASSILQTNTGELF
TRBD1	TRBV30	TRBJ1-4	AWSRQGRKLF
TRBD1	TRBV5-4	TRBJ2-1	ASSLVDRDYNEQF
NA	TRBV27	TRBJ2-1	ASSLIRHGKKNNEQF
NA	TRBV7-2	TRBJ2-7	ASSPGPETYEQY